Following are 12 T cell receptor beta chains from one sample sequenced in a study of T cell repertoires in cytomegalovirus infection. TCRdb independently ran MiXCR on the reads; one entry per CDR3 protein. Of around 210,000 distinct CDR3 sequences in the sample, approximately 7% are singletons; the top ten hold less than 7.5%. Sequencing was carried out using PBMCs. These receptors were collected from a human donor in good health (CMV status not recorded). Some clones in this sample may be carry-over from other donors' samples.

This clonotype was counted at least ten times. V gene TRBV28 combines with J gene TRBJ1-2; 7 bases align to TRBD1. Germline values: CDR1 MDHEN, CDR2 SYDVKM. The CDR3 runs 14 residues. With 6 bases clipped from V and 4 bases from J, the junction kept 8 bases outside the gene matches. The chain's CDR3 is CASRIQGERYGYTF. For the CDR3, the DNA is TGTGCCAGCAGGATCCAGGGGGAACGCTATGGCTACACCTTC.

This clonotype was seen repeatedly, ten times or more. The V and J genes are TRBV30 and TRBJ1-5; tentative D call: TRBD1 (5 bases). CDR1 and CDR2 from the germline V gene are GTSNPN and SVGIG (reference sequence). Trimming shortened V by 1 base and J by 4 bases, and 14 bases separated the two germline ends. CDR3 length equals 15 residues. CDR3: CAWSARDRMNQPQHF. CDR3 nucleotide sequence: TGTGCCTGGAGTGCCCGAGACAGAATGAATCAGCCCCAGCATTTT.

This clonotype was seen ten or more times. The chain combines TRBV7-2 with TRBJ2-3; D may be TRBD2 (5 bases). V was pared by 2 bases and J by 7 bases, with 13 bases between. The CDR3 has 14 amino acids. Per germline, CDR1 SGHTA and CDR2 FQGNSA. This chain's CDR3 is CASSLSGALYTQYF. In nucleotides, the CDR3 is TGTGCCAGCAGCTTAAGCGGTGCCCTTTATACGCAGTATTTT.

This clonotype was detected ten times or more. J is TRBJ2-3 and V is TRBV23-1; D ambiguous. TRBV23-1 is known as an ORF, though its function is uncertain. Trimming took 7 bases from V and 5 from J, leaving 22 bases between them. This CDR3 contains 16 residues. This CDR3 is CASTPGKKGTGDTQYF. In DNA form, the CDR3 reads TGCGCCAGCACTCCGGGTAAAAAGGGCACGGGAGATACGCAGTATTTT.

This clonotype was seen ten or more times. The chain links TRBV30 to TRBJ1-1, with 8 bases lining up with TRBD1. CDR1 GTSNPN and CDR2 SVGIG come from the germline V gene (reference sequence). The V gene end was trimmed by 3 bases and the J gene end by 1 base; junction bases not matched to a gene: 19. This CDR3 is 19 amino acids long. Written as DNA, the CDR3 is TGTGCCTGGAGCGCCGCCTTGGACAGGGAGGTCGTTGGGAACACTGAAGCTTTCTTT. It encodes CAWSAALDREVVGNTEAFF.

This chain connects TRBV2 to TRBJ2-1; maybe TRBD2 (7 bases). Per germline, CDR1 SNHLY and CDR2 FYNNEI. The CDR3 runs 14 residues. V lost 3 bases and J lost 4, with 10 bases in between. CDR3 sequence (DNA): TGTGCCAGCAGTGAGGGGGGGCAATACAATGAGCAGTTCTTC. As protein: CASSEGGQYNEQFF. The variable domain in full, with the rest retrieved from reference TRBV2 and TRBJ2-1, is EPEVTQTPSHQVTQMGQEVILRCVPISNHLYFYWYRQILGQKVEFLVSFYNNEISEKSEIFDDQFSVERPDGSNFTLKIRSTKLEDSAMYFCASSEGGQYNEQFFGPGTRLTVL.

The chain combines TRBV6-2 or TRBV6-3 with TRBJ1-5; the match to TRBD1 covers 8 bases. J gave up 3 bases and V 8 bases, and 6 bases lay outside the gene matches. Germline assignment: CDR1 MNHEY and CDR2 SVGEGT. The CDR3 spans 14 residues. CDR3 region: CASERQGNNQPQHF. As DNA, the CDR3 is TGTGCCAGCGAACGACAGGGGAACAATCAGCCCCAGCATTTT.

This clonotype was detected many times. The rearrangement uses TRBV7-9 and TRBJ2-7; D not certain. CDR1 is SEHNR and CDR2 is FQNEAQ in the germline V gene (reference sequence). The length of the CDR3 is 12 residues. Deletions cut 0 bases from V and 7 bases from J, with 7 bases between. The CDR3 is CASSLAQTEQYF. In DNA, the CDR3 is TGTGCCAGCAGCTTAGCGCAGACTGAGCAGTACTTC.

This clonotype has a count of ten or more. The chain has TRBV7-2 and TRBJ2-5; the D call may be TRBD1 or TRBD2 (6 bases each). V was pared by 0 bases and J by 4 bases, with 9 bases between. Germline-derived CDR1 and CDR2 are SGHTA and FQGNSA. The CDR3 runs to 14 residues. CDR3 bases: TGTGCCAGCAGCTTAGCAGGGGGGCCAGAGACCCAGTACTTC. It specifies CASSLAGGPETQYF.

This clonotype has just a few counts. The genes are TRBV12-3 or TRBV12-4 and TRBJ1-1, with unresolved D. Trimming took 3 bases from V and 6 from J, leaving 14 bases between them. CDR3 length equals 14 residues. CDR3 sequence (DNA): TGTGCCAGCAGTTTCGGACTATCCCCCCCTGAAGCTTTCTTT. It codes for CASSFGLSPPEAFF.

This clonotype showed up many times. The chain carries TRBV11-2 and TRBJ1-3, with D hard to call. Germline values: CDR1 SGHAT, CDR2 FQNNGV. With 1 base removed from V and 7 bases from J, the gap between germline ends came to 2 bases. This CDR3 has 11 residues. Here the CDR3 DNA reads TGTGCCAGCAGCTTAGTGAACACCATATATTTT. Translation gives CASSLVNTIYF.

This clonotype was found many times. CDR3 in DNA: TGTGCCACGACAGGGGGGAACACTGAAGCTTTCTTT. Amino acid sequence: CATTGGNTEAFF. The chain is built from TRBV28 and TRBJ1-1; 9 bases align to TRBD1. The CDR3 is made up of 12 amino acids. Per germline, CDR1 MDHEN and CDR2 SYDVKM. Losses at the gene ends were 10 bases for V and 1 base for J; bases not matched to a gene: 1.